This entry features one T cell receptor beta chain sequence. The data were obtained in a study of T cell changes during pregnancy in multiple sclerosis. Profiled with immunoSEQ multiplex PCR; TCRdb holds only in-frame clones, not every one. The sample records some 64,000 clones, around 90% being singletons. CDR3 length: 16 amino acids. Germline CDR1 is SEHNR and CDR2 is FQNEAQ (reference sequence). Trimming shortened V by 6 bases and J by 5 bases, and 17 bases separated the two germline ends. Sequences were derived from peripheral blood, sampled in the first trimester of pregnancy. This chain connects TRBV7-9 to TRBJ2-6; a possible D gene is TRBD1 (6 bases). The receptor comes from a female donor in good health, enrolled as a control in a pregnancy study. CDR3 in DNA: TGTGCCAGCAGTCGAACCAGGGGAAATAGGGCCAACGTCCTGACTTTC. Its protein product is CASSRTRGNRANVLTF.